Presented here are 18 T cell receptor beta chains from one specimen sequenced in a study of naive and memory T cell subsets. Blood and skin TCR RNA was reverse transcribed with alpha and beta constant primers. TCRdb re-derived calls from the 5' RACE reads in MiXCR, one entry per CDR3 protein. The sample comprises about 21,000 distinct CDR3 sequences, around 4% of which are singletons, and 7% to 10% rests with the top ten. RNA was extracted from 2.5 ml of whole blood of healthy adults. All receptors come from a male donor in good health.

This clonotype was detected many times. The rearrangement uses TRBV20-1 and TRBJ1-1, with D uncertain. Trimming pared 6 bases from V and 0 bases from J, leaving 11 bases between. CDR1 DFQATT and CDR2 SNEGSKA come from the germline V gene (reference sequence). This CDR3 comprises 13 residues. The CDR3 nucleotides are TGCAGTGCGCACGCAATAGTGAACACTGAAGCTTTCTTT. Translated, it gives CSAHAIVNTEAFF.

This clonotype was picked up many times. This chain joins TRBV6-2 or TRBV6-3 and TRBJ2-1; 10 positions agree with TRBD1. The CDR3 has 16 amino acids. After removal of 2 bases from V and 9 bases from J, the junction contained 10 bases not matched to a gene. From germline, CDR1 is MNHEY and CDR2 SVGEGT. The CDR3 DNA sequence: TGTGCCAGCAGTTACCGAGGGGGACAGGGGTTGGGTGAGCAGTTCTTC. It encodes CASSYRGGQGLGEQFF.

There are many counts of this clonotype. V is TRBV4-1 and J is TRBJ2-5, with a possible D match to TRBD1 (7 bases). Per the germline V gene, CDR1 is MGHRA and CDR2 is YSYEKL. The CDR3 covers 17 residues. V lost 4 bases, J lost 5 bases, and 23 bases lay in between. CDR3 region: CASSPPRGERGRETQYF. The CDR3 DNA reads as TGCGCCAGCAGCCCTCCCAGGGGGGAGCGAGGACGGGAGACCCAGTACTTC.

This clonotype came up many times. The chain couples TRBV5-1 to TRBJ2-5, with 7 nucleotides matching TRBD1. Germline trimming cut 2 bases from V and 5 bases from J; bases unmatched to any gene: 15. CDR1 is SGHRS, CDR2 YFSETQ, per germline. The CDR3 consists of 17 residues. CDR3 in amino acids: CASSFHWTGPPGETQYF. CDR3 DNA sequence: TGCGCCAGCAGCTTTCATTGGACAGGACCCCCTGGGGAGACCCAGTACTTC.

This clonotype was seen repeatedly, ten times or more. This chain joins TRBV9 and TRBJ2-3, with D perhaps matching TRBD1 (6 bases). The CDR3 is 15 amino acids. Trimming cost V 4 bases and J 5 bases, with 17 bases left between them. Germline-derived CDR1 and CDR2 are SGDLS and YYNGEE. The CDR3 sequence: CASSPRGGGQDTQYF. CDR3 sequence (DNA): TGTGCCAGCAGCCCGAGAGGGGGTGGGCAAGATACGCAGTATTTT.

Ten or more counts support this clonotype. The chain employs TRBV20-1 and TRBJ2-3; D is unclear. CDR1 is DFQATT, CDR2 SNEGSKA, per germline (reference sequence). V lost 5 bases, J lost 0 bases, and 12 bases lay in between. The CDR3 covers 14 residues. CDR3 in DNA: TGCAGTGCTCAATCAGGTTATAGCACAGATACGCAGTATTTT. Protein: CSAQSGYSTDTQYF.

This clonotype was picked up many times. The chain uses TRBV10-2 and TRBJ1-6; TRBD1 matches 8 bases. V lost 6 bases to trimming and J lost 4 bases; unmatched junction nucleotides: 14. Per the germline V gene, CDR1 is WSHSY and CDR2 is SAAADI. The CDR3 length is 18 residues. CDR3 residues: CASSSDRAHFLYNSPLHF. The DNA of the CDR3 is TGCGCCAGCAGCTCGGACAGGGCCCACTTTTTATATAATTCACCCCTCCACTTT.

This clonotype has more than one count but fewer than ten. The chain has TRBV12-3 or TRBV12-4 and TRBJ2-5; D uncertain. The V end was cut by 4 bases, the J end by 7 bases, with 7 bases between. The CDR3 length is 11 residues. Here the CDR3 reads CASSSVGTQYF. The DNA for the CDR3 is TGTGCCAGCAGTTCCGTCGGGACCCAGTACTTC.

In this sample, this clonotype turned up many times. This chain's CDR3 is CATDGEQTYEQYF. The CDR3 DNA reads as TGTGCCACAGACGGTGAACAAACCTACGAGCAGTACTTC. The chain carries TRBV10-3 and TRBJ2-7; no reliable D call. This CDR3 is 13 amino acids long. In germline, CDR1 is ENHRY, CDR2 SYGVKD. Trimming removed 10 bases from V and 2 bases from J, with 15 bases in between.

This clonotype was counted at least ten times. The chain has TRBV7-3 and TRBJ2-1; D is possibly TRBD2 (6 bases). The V gene lost 0 bases and the J gene lost 5 bases, with 11 bases spanning the gap. Per the germline V gene, CDR1 is SGHTA and CDR2 is FQGTGA. This CDR3 has 15 residues. The CDR3 bases are TGTGCCAGCAGCTTAACATCTAGCGCGGACAATGAGCAGTTCTTC. It yields the protein CASSLTSSADNEQFF. Full variable domain (outside the CDR3, taken from reference TRBV7-3 and TRBJ2-1): GAGVSQTPSNKVTEKGKYVELRCDPISGHTALYWYRQSLGQGPEFLIYFQGTGAADDSGLPNDRFFAVRPEGSVSTLKIQRTERGDSAVYLCASSLTSSADNEQFFGPGTRLTVL.

This clonotype was counted ten times or more. The chain joins TRBV9 to TRBJ2-2, with D uncertain. V was pared by 0 bases and J by 7 bases, with 13 bases between. CDR3 length: 15 residues. CDR1 and CDR2 (germline): SGDLS, YYNGEE. The CDR3 nucleotides read TGTGCCAGCAGCGTAGACGGCAGGCACGGCGGGGAGCTGTTTTTT. It encodes CASSVDGRHGGELFF.

This clonotype was observed at least ten times. The chain links TRBV20-1 to TRBJ2-7; D might be TRBD1 (5 bases). Germline lookup yields CDR1 DFQATT and CDR2 SNEGSKA (reference sequence). V lost 0 bases to trimming and J lost 3 bases, with 12 bases between them. The CDR3 extends over 14 amino acids. The CDR3 coding sequence is TGCAGTGCTAGAGATTCAGGGATGGGCTACGAGCAGTACTTC. Protein product: CSARDSGMGYEQYF.

This clonotype was counted many times. This chain links TRBV7-8 with TRBJ2-3; the match to TRBD2 covers 7 bases. This CDR3 is 16 amino acids long. V trimming: 3 bases; J trimming: 1 base; junction bases outside the gene matches: 7. In germline, CDR1 is SGHVS, CDR2 FQNEAQ. The CDR3 is CASSFGGGGGTDTQYF. The CDR3 DNA is TGTGCCAGCAGCTTTGGCGGGGGAGGGGGCACAGATACGCAGTATTTT.

This clonotype was observed at least ten times. J is TRBJ2-7 and V is TRBV11-2; D uncertain. Per the germline V gene, CDR1 is SGHAT and CDR2 is FQNNGV. This CDR3 contains 15 residues. V lost 1 base and J 3 bases, leaving 13 bases between the germline ends. CDR3 in amino acids: CASSLASQDSYEQYF. In DNA, the CDR3 is TGTGCCAGCAGCTTAGCCAGTCAGGATAGCTACGAGCAGTACTTC. Together with reference TRBV11-2 and TRBJ2-7, the CDR3 gives the full variable domain: EAGVAQSPRYKIIEKRQSVAFWCNPISGHATLYWYQQILGQGPKLLIQFQNNGVVDDSQLPKDRFSAERLKGVDSTLKIQPAKLEDSAVYLCASSLASQDSYEQYFGPGTRLTVT.

This clonotype showed up just a few times. The rearrangement joins TRBV3-1 to TRBJ2-7; 9 bases align to TRBD2. The CDR3 is 14 amino acids. Germline V gives CDR1 LGHDT, CDR2 YNNKEL (reference sequence). J gave up 7 bases and V 4 bases, and 8 bases lay outside the gene matches. CDR3 in DNA: TGTGCCAGCAGCCCCAGGCGGGAGGGTACGGAGCAGTACTTC. Protein product: CASSPRREGTEQYF.

The rearrangement links TRBV29-1 to TRBJ2-3; 14 bases are a match to TRBD2. The CDR3 has 18 residues. CDR1 SQVTM and CDR2 ANQGSEA come from the germline V gene. After removal of 2 bases from V and 5 bases from J, the junction contained 12 bases not matched to a gene. The CDR3 sequence is CSVEPGLAGDGSVDTQYF. In DNA form, the CDR3 reads TGCAGCGTTGAACCGGGACTAGCGGGAGACGGGTCCGTAGATACGCAGTATTTT.

This clonotype was seen ten or more times. The chain links TRBV10-3 to TRBJ2-7; the match to TRBD2 covers 9 bases. CDR3 length: 12 residues. Germline values: CDR1 ENHRY, CDR2 SYGVKD. With V trimmed by 5 bases and J by 5 bases, 1 base remained unmatched. CDR3 protein: CAISRTSDEQYF. In nucleotides, the CDR3 is TGTGCCATCAGTAGGACTAGCGACGAGCAGTACTTC.

This clonotype has a count of ten or more. The chain has TRBV28 and TRBJ2-6, with D unclear. The CDR3 totals 14 residues. The V and J ends lost 5 bases and 6 bases respectively, with 11 bases between them. CDR1 and CDR2 from the germline V gene are MDHEN and SYDVKM. The CDR3 reads CASSPPPMANVLTF. The CDR3 DNA follows: TGTGCCAGCAGTCCCCCTCCCATGGCCAACGTCCTGACTTTC.